These 30 T cell receptor beta chains were all obtained from the same sample, sequenced in a study of shared clonotypes between healthy human individuals. Repertoires were generated with immunoSEQ multiplex PCR, while TCRdb's copy carries only in-frame clones and drops some. Among hundreds of thousands of clones listed, 85% to 95% were seen once. Cells designated naive CD8 were CD45RO-negative and were positively selected for CCR7, with terminally differentiated effector memory CD45RA+ cells excluded. Sample: naive CD8+ T cells sorted from blood. These receptors came from a young woman in good health.

The sample holds one count of this clone. The chain combines TRBV7-8 with TRBJ2-3; 13 positions agree with TRBD2. With 5 bases clipped from V and 2 bases from J, the junction kept 13 bases outside the gene matches. Per the germline V gene, CDR1 is SGHVS and CDR2 is FQNEAQ. CDR3 length: 19 amino acids. CDR3 sequence reads: CASSILPLLAGGDTDTQYF. As DNA, the CDR3 is TGTGCCAGCAGCATACTTCCCTTACTAGCGGGAGGGGACACAGATACGCAGTATTTT.

The chain uses TRBV4-1 and TRBJ1-5; D unclear. V was clipped by 1 base and J by 6 bases, with 13 bases between them. Per the germline V gene, CDR1 is MGHRA and CDR2 is YSYEKL. CDR3 length: 15 residues. The CDR3 here is CASSQGALGIQPQHF. The CDR3 DNA reads as TGCGCCAGCAGCCAAGGCGCCTTAGGTATTCAGCCCCAGCATTTT.

V gene TRBV28 combines with J gene TRBJ1-1; D is unresolved. Germline V gene data show CDR1 as MDHEN and CDR2 as SYDVKM. Trimming left V 2 bases short and J 3 bases short, with 7 bases between. There are 13 residues in the CDR3. The CDR3 sequence: CASSLLRYTEAFF. The CDR3, as DNA: TGTGCCAGCAGTTTACTGCGTTACACTGAAGCTTTCTTT. The full variable domain, in which reference TRBV28 and TRBJ1-1 provide the parts outside the CDR3, is DVKVTQSSRYLVKRTGEKVFLECVQDMDHENMFWYRQDPGLGLRLIYFSYDVKMKEKGDIPEGYSVSREKKERFSLILESASTNQTSMYLCASSLLRYTEAFFGQGTRLTVV.

J is TRBJ2-7 and V is TRBV7-9, with D possibly being TRBD1 (6 bases). The CDR3 extends over 14 amino acids. CDR1 SEHNR and CDR2 FQNEAQ come from the germline V gene (reference sequence). V lost 5 bases, J lost 2 bases, and 13 bases lay in between. CDR3 sequence reads: CASSQDSGAYEQYF. CDR3 sequence (DNA): TGTGCCAGCAGCCAAGATTCAGGGGCCTACGAGCAGTACTTC.

A word on this clone: The same CDR3 also results from other DNA sequences found in this sample. V is TRBV7-9 and J is TRBJ2-5; D not resolved. Gene TRBJ2-7 matches the end of the DNA better, so the J call may be wrong. Germline V gene data show CDR1 as SEHNR and CDR2 as FQNEAQ (reference sequence). The CDR3 is 12 amino acids. For the CDR3, the DNA is TGTGCCAGCAGCCCCGGCCCCTACGAGCAGTACTTC. Protein product: CASSPGPYEQYF.

The CDR3 reads CASSVVSGLMETQYF. DNA of the CDR3: TGTGCCAGCAGCGTAGTTTCAGGGCTCATGGAGACCCAGTACTTC. V gene TRBV9 combines with J gene TRBJ2-5; a possible D gene is TRBD1 (5 bases). Germline V lookup: CDR1 SGDLS, CDR2 YYNGEE. This CDR3 comprises 15 residues. Trimming shortened V by 0 bases and J by 5 bases, and 14 bases separated the two germline ends.

The chain joins TRBV5-1 to TRBJ2-1; D ambiguous. Trimming cost V 4 bases and J 2 bases, with 7 bases left between them. The CDR3 has 13 residues. Germline V gene data show CDR1 as SGHRS and CDR2 as YFSETQ. The CDR3 region has the DNA TGCGCCAGCAGCGAGCTAACCTACAATGAGCAGTTCTTC. As protein: CASSELTYNEQFF.

The chain is built from TRBV30 and TRBJ1-5; TRBD1 agrees at 7 bases. The CDR3 runs 14 residues. V trimming: 8 bases; J trimming: 5 bases; junction bases outside the gene matches: 12. In germline, CDR1 is GTSNPN, CDR2 SVGIG (reference sequence). Here the CDR3 reads CARTSDREDQPQHF. Written as DNA, the CDR3 is TGTGCCCGGACGAGCGACAGGGAGGATCAGCCCCAGCATTTT.

The CDR3 nucleotides read TGTGCCAGCAAAATCGATGTCTACGAGCAGTACTTC. Amino acids: CASKIDVYEQYF. The chain carries TRBV2 and TRBJ2-7; D unresolved. The V gene's germline CDR1 is SNHLY and CDR2 FYNNEI. The germline V and J ends were trimmed by 7 bases and 3 bases, with 10 bases remaining between them. The CDR3 consists of 12 residues.

The rearrangement uses TRBV5-1 and TRBJ2-1; 8 nucleotides match TRBD2. Germline V CDR1 and CDR2: SGHRS, YFSETQ. CDR3 length: 15 amino acids. After removal of 0 bases from V and 8 bases from J, the junction contained 7 bases not matched to a gene. The CDR3 region has the DNA TGCGCCAGCAGCTTGGCAGCGGGAGCGGAGGATGAGCAGTTCTTC. Translating it yields CASSLAAGAEDEQFF.

This chain links TRBV28 with TRBJ1-1; D is uncertain. Trimming left V 5 bases short and J 3 bases short, with 16 bases between. This CDR3 has 15 residues. Looked up from germline, CDR1 is MDHEN and CDR2 is SYDVKM. The CDR3, as DNA: TGTGCCAGCAGTCCGTTCTTCGGTGAGGACACTGAAGCTTTCTTT. Protein: CASSPFFGEDTEAFF.

The chain links TRBV10-1 to TRBJ2-7, with a tentative D call TRBD2 (6 bases). V was shortened by 5 bases and J by 5 bases, with 16 bases between the two germline ends. The CDR3 loop spans 14 amino acids. Per the germline V gene, CDR1 is WNHNN and CDR2 is SYGVQD (reference sequence). CDR3 coding DNA: TGCGCCAGCAGTCCGGTACGGGAGCTCAACGAGCAGTACTTC. This encodes CASSPVRELNEQYF.

This sequence joins TRBV2 and TRBJ2-7, with D perhaps TRBD1 or TRBD2 (5 bases each). In germline, CDR1 is SNHLY, CDR2 FYNNEI. Trimming took 4 bases from V and 0 from J, leaving 19 bases between them. This CDR3 is built from 17 residues. CDR3 region: CASSGALGDGSSYEQYF. The CDR3, as DNA: TGTGCCAGCAGTGGAGCTCTCGGGGACGGGTCCTCCTACGAGCAGTACTTC.

This clone has only one observation. The rearrangement links TRBV4-1 to TRBJ2-7; D uncertain. The CDR3 spans 15 residues. V lost 0 bases, J lost 7 bases, and 16 bases lay in between. Germline CDR1 MGHRA, CDR2 YSYEKL. The CDR3 DNA reads TGCGCCAGCAGCCAAGACGCACTTCAGGCCCGAGAGCAGTACTTC. Translation gives CASSQDALQAREQYF.

The genes are TRBV7-9 and TRBJ2-5; perhaps TRBD2 as D (5 bases). With 2 bases removed from V and 3 bases from J, the gap between germline ends came to 25 bases. The CDR3 totals 19 residues. Per the germline V gene, CDR1 is SEHNR and CDR2 is FQNEAQ (reference sequence). The CDR3 bases are TGTGCCAGCAGCTTATTTCGAAAGAGAGAGCGGAGAAATGAAGAGACCCAGTACTTC. The encoded protein is CASSLFRKRERRNEETQYF.

This clone was counted a single time. The chain recombines TRBV7-6 with TRBJ1-1, with 9 bases fitting TRBD1. V lost 2 bases to trimming and J lost 4 bases; unmatched junction nucleotides: 2. This CDR3 comprises 14 residues. CDR1 is SGHVS and CDR2 is FNYEAQ in the germline V gene. The CDR3 DNA sequence: TGTGCCAGCAGCTTAACGACAGGGGGCACTGAAGCTTTCTTT. Its protein product is CASSLTTGGTEAFF.

For the CDR3, the DNA is TGTGCCAGCAGCTCTACTAGCGGAACCTACGAGCAGTACTTC. Protein product: CASSSTSGTYEQYF. This chain connects TRBV11-1 to TRBJ2-7; 8 bases align to TRBD2. From germline, CDR1 is SGHAT and CDR2 FQDESV (reference sequence). Trimming took 4 bases from V and 2 from J; bases not matched to a gene: 4. CDR3 length: 14 amino acids. The variable domain in full, with the rest retrieved from reference TRBV11-1 and TRBJ2-7, is EAEVAQSPRYKITEKSQAVAFWCDPISGHATLYWYRQILGQGPELLVQFQDESVVDDSQLPKDRFSAERLKGVDSTLKIQPAELGDSAMYLCASSSTSGTYEQYFGPGTRLTVT.

The J gene is TRBJ2-7, the V gene TRBV29-1; D is unclear. The CDR3 has 15 residues. Germline V gene data show CDR1 as SQVTM and CDR2 as ANQGSEA. V was pared by 1 base and J by 0 bases, with 13 bases between. As DNA, the CDR3 is TGCAGCGTTGAAGGGGCCTCTACAAACTCCTACGAGCAGTACTTC. Translation: CSVEGASTNSYEQYF.

This chain uses TRBV20-1 with TRBJ2-3; D unresolved. From germline, CDR1 is DFQATT and CDR2 SNEGSKA (reference sequence). The CDR3 has 9 amino acids. Trimming removed 3 bases from V and 10 bases from J, with 5 bases in between. CDR3 loop: CSASTPQYF. The CDR3 coding sequence is TGCAGTGCTAGCACCCCGCAGTATTTT.

The chain recombines TRBV19 with TRBJ2-7, with D possibly matching TRBD2 (5 bases). CDR3 size: 13 residues. Deletions cut 10 bases from V and 0 bases from J, with 13 bases between. The germline V gene encodes CDR1 LNHDA and CDR2 SQIVND (reference sequence). The CDR3 region has the DNA TGTGCCACTCCCCGAGGGAGCTCCTACGAGCAGTACTTC. Amino acids: CATPRGSSYEQYF.

The chain uses TRBV7-9 and TRBJ2-1, with D maybe TRBD2 (6 bases). Trimming took off 4 bases at V and 7 bases at J, with 11 bases between the two ends. Germline loops: CDR1 SEHNR, CDR2 FQNEAQ (reference sequence). This CDR3 has 13 residues. CDR3 bases: TGTGCCAGCAGCTCGGGTCGGGGGAATGAGCAGTTCTTC. Amino acid sequence: CASSSGRGNEQFF.

The rearrangement links TRBV28 to TRBJ2-7; TRBD1 aligns across 8 bases. Germline assignment: CDR1 MDHEN and CDR2 SYDVKM. The CDR3 totals 14 residues. Germline trimming cut 7 bases from V and 0 bases from J; bases unmatched to any gene: 5. The CDR3 here is CASTWTGISYEQYF. CDR3 nucleotides: TGTGCCAGCACCTGGACAGGGATCTCCTACGAGCAGTACTTC.

With respect to this clone: The sample holds other DNA sequences that translate to the same CDR3. The chain employs TRBV5-6 and TRBJ2-7; 9 positions agree with TRBD1. The germline CDR1 and CDR2 sequences are SGHDT and YYEEEE. The CDR3 extends over 14 amino acids. V dropped 0 bases and J dropped 3; count of bases not matched to a gene: 1. The CDR3 loop is CASSLGQGVYEQYF. CDR3 DNA sequence: TGTGCCAGCAGCTTGGGACAGGGGGTCTACGAGCAGTACTTC.

The genes are TRBV27 and TRBJ1-5, with D possibly TRBD1 on 5 matching bases. Trimming stripped 3 bases from V and 2 bases from J, with 11 bases between. Germline loops: CDR1 MNHEY, CDR2 SMNVEV (reference sequence). CDR3 length: 15 amino acids. The CDR3 is CASSLGPGGNQPQHF. The CDR3 nucleotides are TGTGCCAGCAGTTTGGGGCCCGGGGGCAATCAGCCCCAGCATTTT.

Turning to this clone: The sample has other DNA sequences that encode this CDR3 too. CDR3 residues: CASSLRSYEQYF. CDR3 in DNA: TGTGCCAGCAGCCTTCGGTCCTACGAGCAGTACTTC. The gene calls are TRBV7-9 and TRBJ2-7; D call uncertain. The germline V gene has CDR1 SEHNR and CDR2 FQNEAQ (reference sequence). Trimming pared 5 bases from V and 1 base from J, leaving 6 bases between. The CDR3 runs 12 residues.

The rearrangement joins TRBV19 to TRBJ2-7; no definite D call. The CDR3 totals 13 residues. CDR1 and CDR2 (germline): LNHDA, SQIVND (reference sequence). V lost 3 bases to trimming and J lost 4 bases, with 10 bases between them. The CDR3 region is CASSMQINYEQYF. The CDR3 DNA follows: TGTGCCAGTAGTATGCAGATCAATTACGAGCAGTACTTC.

The J gene is TRBJ2-7, the V gene TRBV11-2, with TRBD2 matching over 7 bases. The CDR3 is 15 amino acids. The germline gives CDR1 SGHAT, CDR2 FQNNGV. V lost 0 bases, J lost 1 base, and 3 bases stayed unmatched. This CDR3 is CASSLELSGSYEQYF. The CDR3 bases are TGTGCCAGCAGCTTAGAACTTAGCGGGTCCTACGAGCAGTACTTC. Looking up the rest from reference TRBV11-2 and TRBJ2-7 gives the full variable domain: EAGVAQSPRYKIIEKRQSVAFWCNPISGHATLYWYQQILGQGPKLLIQFQNNGVVDDSQLPKDRFSAERLKGVDSTLKIQPAKLEDSAVYLCASSLELSGSYEQYFGPGTRLTVT.

This rearrangement joins TRBV11-2 to TRBJ2-1, with D uncertain. CDR1 is SGHAT and CDR2 is FQNNGV in the germline V gene. V was trimmed by 5 bases and J by 0 bases, leaving 14 bases between them. The CDR3 is made up of 16 amino acids. The CDR3, as DNA: TGTGCCAGCAGCCCGCCACTCCCCAGCTCCTACAATGAGCAGTTCTTC. Protein product: CASSPPLPSSYNEQFF.

Remarks on this clone: A read error may produce the germline difference seen at one junction end. CDR3 loop: CSVVGGRAYEQYF. The CDR3 DNA follows: TGCAGCGTTGTTGGCGGGAGGGCCTATGAGCAGTACTTC. The gene calls are TRBV29-1 and TRBJ2-7; 9 bases are shared with TRBD2. CDR1 and CDR2 from the germline V gene are SQVTM and ANQGSEA. The CDR3 is 13 amino acids.

The V call is TRBV25-1, the J call TRBJ2-1, with a possible D match to TRBD1 (6 bases). Looked up from germline, CDR1 is MGHDK and CDR2 is SYGVNS. This CDR3 is 14 amino acids long. Trimming took 5 bases from V and 4 from J, leaving 12 bases between them. The CDR3 sequence is CASSKRTAYNEQFF. CDR3 sequence (DNA): TGTGCCAGCAGTAAAAGGACAGCGTACAATGAGCAGTTCTTC.